The 32 T cell receptor beta chains below all came from one sample that was sequenced in a study of identical twins. TCRdb independently ran MiXCR on the 5' RACE reads; one entry per CDR3 protein. The table records about 240,000 distinct CDR3 sequences, roughly 13% of them present only once. In addition, the sample was reused for a study of yellow fever vaccine responses in identical twins.

Sequenced material: memory (CD45RO+) T cells sorted from blood. These TCRs come from a woman aged 18-29 years in good health.

This clonotype was recorded many times. J is TRBJ2-2 and V is TRBV28; TRBD2 matches 9 bases. V lost 8 bases, J lost 3 bases, and 10 bases stayed unmatched. Germline lookup yields CDR1 MDHEN and CDR2 SYDVKM. The CDR3 has 16 amino acids. In DNA form, the CDR3 reads TGTGCCAGCTCGTGGGGTAGCGGGAGAGACACCGGGGAGCTGTTTTTT. Its protein is CASSWGSGRDTGELFF.

The table lists this clonotype with many counts. V and J are TRBV12-3 or TRBV12-4 and TRBJ2-1; 7 nucleotides match TRBD2. The ends lost 3 bases at V and 7 bases at J; junction bases unmatched: 9. This CDR3 is 15 amino acids long. CDR3: CASSFSGGSRNEQFF. The CDR3 nucleotides read TGTGCCAGCAGTTTCTCCGGCGGGAGTCGAAATGAGCAGTTCTTC.

This clonotype has only a few counts. V and J are TRBV7-2 and TRBJ1-4; tentative D call: TRBD1 (6 bases). Germline V lookup: CDR1 SGHTA, CDR2 FQGNSA. CDR3 length: 14 residues. V dropped 4 bases and J dropped 3 bases, with 9 bases sitting between them. The CDR3, as DNA: TGTGCCAGCAGCTCGGGGGGCCCTAATGAAAAACTGTTTTTT. Translated: CASSSGGPNEKLFF.

This clonotype occurred a few times. This rearrangement joins TRBV5-1 to TRBJ2-5, with D perhaps matching TRBD1 (6 bases). The ends were cut back, 2 bases at V and 5 bases at J, with 16 bases in the middle. Looked up from germline, CDR1 is SGHRS and CDR2 is YFSETQ. This CDR3 has 15 amino acids. The CDR3 loop reads CASSLGQSSRETQYF. The CDR3 DNA follows: TGCGCCAGCAGCTTAGGACAGAGTAGTAGGGAGACCCAGTACTTC.

J is TRBJ2-7 and V is TRBV7-8; 13 nucleotides line up with TRBD2. The CDR3 has 18 amino acids. The germline gives CDR1 SGHVS, CDR2 FQNEAQ. J gave up 1 base and V 4 bases, and 10 bases lay outside the gene matches. This chain's CDR3 is CASSSPGLAGRWSYEQYF. The DNA for the CDR3 is TGTGCCAGCAGCTCGCCGGGACTAGCGGGGAGATGGTCCTACGAGCAGTACTTC.

This clonotype has just a few counts. The rearrangement links TRBV9 to TRBJ2-3; 10 bases map to TRBD2. V trimming: 4 bases; J trimming: 3 bases; junction bases outside the gene matches: 8. The length of the CDR3 is 16 residues. The germline V gene has CDR1 SGDLS and CDR2 YYNGEE. CDR3 in amino acids: CASSPQAGGVTDTQYF. CDR3 bases: TGTGCCAGCAGCCCCCAAGCGGGGGGGGTTACAGATACGCAGTATTTT.

This chain links TRBV5-4 with TRBJ2-3; 7 bases line up with TRBD1. Trimming took 5 bases from V and 5 from J; bases not matched to a gene: 8. The CDR3 has 14 amino acids. Germline V gene lookup returns CDR1 SGHNT and CDR2 YYREEE (reference sequence). This CDR3 reads CASRYTGARDTQYF. The CDR3 DNA sequence: TGTGCCAGCAGATATACAGGGGCAAGAGATACGCAGTATTTT.

This clonotype was counted many times. This chain joins TRBV10-3 and TRBJ2-5, with 11 bases that match TRBD2. Looked up from germline, CDR1 is ENHRY and CDR2 is SYGVKD. V trimming: 4 bases; J trimming: 4 bases; junction bases outside the gene matches: 11. The CDR3 contains 17 residues. The CDR3: CAISGTGTSGARETQYF. The CDR3 DNA follows: TGTGCCATCAGTGGCACCGGGACTAGCGGTGCGAGAGAGACCCAGTACTTC.

V gene TRBV28 combines with J gene TRBJ2-5; D gene unclear. V gave up 3 bases and J gave up 5 bases, with 16 bases separating them. The CDR3 covers 15 residues. The germline CDR1 and CDR2 sequences are MDHEN and SYDVKM. CDR3 protein: CASSFSGPMGETQYF. For the CDR3, the DNA is TGTGCCAGCAGTTTTTCTGGCCCGATGGGGGAGACCCAGTACTTC.

This clonotype was seen repeatedly, ten times or more. The CDR3 DNA is TGTGCCAGCAGCGTAGCTCCAGGGATAATTTACGAGCAGTACTTC. It specifies CASSVAPGIIYEQYF. This chain connects TRBV9 to TRBJ2-7; TRBD1 is a possible D gene (5 bases). The germline V gene encodes CDR1 SGDLS and CDR2 YYNGEE. This CDR3 contains 15 residues. With 0 bases removed from V and 4 bases from J, the gap between germline ends came to 14 bases.

The rearrangement uses TRBV20-1 and TRBJ1-5; D is unresolved. V was pared by 5 bases and J by 3 bases, with 8 bases between. The V gene's germline CDR1 is DFQATT and CDR2 SNEGSKA (reference sequence). CDR3 length: 12 amino acids. CDR3 DNA: TGCAGTGCTCTGGAGTACAATCAGCCCCAGCATTTT. This sequence encodes CSALEYNQPQHF.

V usage is TRBV14 and J usage is TRBJ2-1; D gene uncertain. The CDR3 has 14 amino acids. V lost 7 bases, J lost 6 bases, and 16 bases lay in between. Germline V CDR1 and CDR2: SGHDN, FVKESK. CDR3: CASTKGNARNEQFF. The CDR3, as DNA: TGTGCCAGCACCAAGGGAAATGCCCGCAATGAGCAGTTCTTC.

The table lists this clonotype with a few counts. The chain joins TRBV7-2 to TRBJ2-3; the D gene is possibly TRBD2 (5 bases). Germline CDR1 and CDR2: SGHTA and FQGNSA. This CDR3 has 13 amino acids. Deletions cut 1 base from V and 10 bases from J, with 12 bases between. The CDR3 loop is CASSLGIGGAQYF. CDR3 DNA: TGTGCCAGCAGCTTAGGCATCGGAGGAGCGCAGTATTTT.

The chain carries TRBV12-5 and TRBJ2-5; D is possibly TRBD1 (5 bases). Between the trimmed V and J ends, which lost 5 bases and 2 bases, there was a span of 9 bases. The CDR3 has 13 residues. Per germline, CDR1 LGHNT and CDR2 FRNRAP. The CDR3 sequence is CASGDSVQETQYF. As DNA, the CDR3 is TGTGCTAGTGGTGACAGCGTACAAGAGACCCAGTACTTC. The full variable domain, completed using reference TRBV12-5 and TRBJ2-5, is DARVTQTPRHKVTEMGQEVTMRCQPILGHNTVFWYRQTMMQGLELLAYFRNRAPLDDSGMPKDRFSAEMPDATLATLKIQPSEPRDSAVYFCASGDSVQETQYFGPGTRLLVL.

This clonotype came up a few times. The chain links TRBV6-1 to TRBJ1-2, with 8 positions matching TRBD1. In germline, CDR1 is MNHNS, CDR2 SASEGT. Germline trimming cut 5 bases from V and 6 bases from J; bases unmatched to any gene: 5. The CDR3 loop spans 13 amino acids. As DNA, the CDR3 is TGTGCCAGCAGTACCAGGACAGGGAATGGCTACACCTTC. Translated, it gives CASSTRTGNGYTF.

The CDR3 sequence is CASSHLAGELFF. The DNA of the CDR3 is TGTGCCAGCAGCCACCTAGCGGGGGAGCTGTTTTTT. The chain is built from TRBV6-1 and TRBJ2-2, with D possibly TRBD2 on 6 matching bases. CDR1 MNHNS and CDR2 SASEGT come from the germline V gene. Trimming took off 6 bases at V and 8 bases at J, with 10 bases between the two ends. The CDR3 extends over 12 amino acids.

This chain connects TRBV11-3 to TRBJ2-3; no clear D. This CDR3 comprises 13 residues. V lost 2 bases, J lost 2 bases, and 5 bases lay in between. Germline CDR1 SGHNT, CDR2 YENEEA. CDR3 in amino acids: CASSLTITDTQYF. For the CDR3, the DNA is TGTGCCAGCAGCTTAACCATCACAGATACGCAGTATTTT.

The chain joins TRBV30 to TRBJ2-1; D call uncertain. This CDR3 region has 11 residues. Trimming pared 1 base from V and 6 bases from J, leaving 4 bases between. The germline CDR1 and CDR2 sequences are GTSNPN and SVGIG (reference sequence). This chain's CDR3 is CAWSEANEQFF. The CDR3 DNA sequence: TGTGCCTGGAGTGAGGCCAATGAGCAGTTCTTC.

This sequence joins TRBV2 and TRBJ2-3; the D is unclear. V was shortened by 1 base and J by 2 bases, with 7 bases between the two germline ends. The CDR3 consists of 14 residues. The germline CDR1 and CDR2 sequences are SNHLY and FYNNEI. In DNA, the CDR3 is TGTGCCAGCAGTGAAGTACGATTCACAGATACGCAGTATTTT. It specifies CASSEVRFTDTQYF.

DNA of the CDR3: TGCAGTGCTAGCCTGGGCCAAGAGACCCAGTACTTC. This gives the protein CSASLGQETQYF. This chain joins TRBV20-1 and TRBJ2-5; D call uncertain. V lost 3 bases to trimming and J lost 1 base, with 6 bases between them. Germline-derived CDR1 and CDR2 are DFQATT and SNEGSKA (reference sequence). The CDR3 covers 12 residues.

This chain's CDR3 is CAIDPGLQETQYF. The CDR3 DNA sequence: TGTGCCATCGACCCCGGGCTCCAAGAGACCCAGTACTTC. V gene TRBV5-6 combines with J gene TRBJ2-5; D is ambiguous. V shed 9 bases and J shed 1 base, with 13 bases lying between them. Germline V gene sequence: CDR1 SGHDT, CDR2 YYEEEE. This CDR3 has 13 residues.

This clonotype was seen ten or more times. The rearrangement links TRBV6-2 or TRBV6-3 to TRBJ2-7, with D maybe TRBD1 (5 bases). This CDR3 is 15 amino acids long. CDR1 and CDR2 from the germline V gene are MNHEY and SVGEGT. V gave up 0 bases and J gave up 3 bases, with 12 bases separating them. DNA for the CDR3: TGTGCCAGCAGTTACTCCCAGGGTCTAGACTACGAGCAGTACTTC. This codes for CASSYSQGLDYEQYF.

The genes are TRBV5-1 and TRBJ1-1; D might be TRBD1 (5 bases). Per germline, CDR1 SGHRS and CDR2 YFSETQ. CDR3 length equals 15 residues. Trimming shortened V by 2 bases and J by 0 bases, and 11 bases separated the two germline ends. The CDR3 region is CASSLQDIMNTEAFF. CDR3 DNA sequence: TGCGCCAGCAGCTTACAGGACATCATGAACACTGAAGCTTTCTTT.

The chain uses TRBV6-1 and TRBJ2-7; 9 bases are a match to TRBD1. V trimming: 4 bases; J trimming: 6 bases; junction bases outside the gene matches: 4. CDR1 and CDR2 (germline): MNHNS, SASEGT. The CDR3 length is 13 residues. The CDR3 sequence is CASSAGTGLEQYF. The CDR3 DNA reads as TGTGCCAGCAGTGCCGGGACAGGGCTCGAGCAGTACTTC.

The table lists this clonotype with many counts. The chain couples TRBV4-3 to TRBJ2-5, with TRBD1 matching 9 bases. V lost 0 bases and J lost 3; bases outside the gene matches: 5. Looked up from germline, CDR1 is LGHNA and CDR2 is YSLEER. This CDR3 is built from 16 residues. This chain's CDR3 is CASSQDRRTGEETQYF. The CDR3 coding sequence is TGCGCCAGCAGCCAAGATCGCAGGACAGGGGAAGAGACCCAGTACTTC.

The gene calls are TRBV4-1 and TRBJ2-7; possible D gene TRBD1, 6 bases. V was shortened by 0 bases and J by 3 bases, with 12 bases between the two germline ends. The CDR3 spans 15 residues. Germline V gene sequence: CDR1 MGHRA, CDR2 YSYEKL. CDR3 region: CASSQEYRTDYEQYF. CDR3 sequence (DNA): TGCGCCAGCAGCCAAGAGTATAGGACAGACTACGAGCAGTACTTC.

Of note for this clonotype: It may be a read error: a sequence one base away is much more abundant. This rearrangement joins TRBV20-1 to TRBJ1-1; weak D call: TRBD1 (5 bases). The CDR3 covers 13 residues. Germline values: CDR1 DFQATT, CDR2 SNEGSKA (reference sequence). The CDR3 spells CSASGAGVTEVFF. The CDR3 DNA follows: TGCAGTGCTAGTGGGGCTGGGGTCACTGAAGTTTTCTTT.

V is TRBV27 and J is TRBJ2-4, with 9 bases fitting TRBD1. Germline V gives CDR1 MNHEY, CDR2 SMNVEV (reference sequence). The CDR3 is 13 residues long. Losses at the gene ends were 6 bases for V and 7 bases for J; bases not matched to a gene: 4. In DNA, the CDR3 is TGTGCCAGCAGCCCGGGGACAGGGAACATTCAGTACTTC. Its protein is CASSPGTGNIQYF.

The table lists this clonotype with a few counts. The junction differs from germline at one of its ends, possibly a read error. In nucleotides, the CDR3 is TGTGCCAGCAGTCCGATCGACAGGGGGGCGCTATCTAACACTGAAGCTTTTTTT. This encodes CASSPIDRGALSNTEAFF. The chain uses TRBV28 and TRBJ1-1; 9 bases map to TRBD1. The CDR3 is 18 residues long. Germline assignment: CDR1 MDHEN and CDR2 SYDVKM.

The table lists this clonotype with many counts. V is TRBV28 and J is TRBJ2-1; D is unclear. CDR1 MDHEN and CDR2 SYDVKM come from the germline V gene. CDR3 length: 13 amino acids. The V and J ends lost 6 bases and 7 bases respectively, with 13 bases between them. CDR3 nucleotide sequence: TGTGCCAGCAGCTCTGCGGCCGGGAATGAGCAGTTCTTC. Protein sequence: CASSSAAGNEQFF.

This chain uses TRBV9 with TRBJ1-1, with D unresolved. Trimming pared 6 bases from V and 7 bases from J, leaving 19 bases between. Germline V gene sequence: CDR1 SGDLS, CDR2 YYNGEE. This CDR3 has 14 residues. The CDR3 DNA is TGTGCCAGCACGGAAAGATTAGGACGGAGTGAAGCTTTCTTT. Residues: CASTERLGRSEAFF.

As DNA, the CDR3 is TGTGCCAGCAGCTCCCCCGGACTAGCGGGGGGGCGCGAGCAGTACTTC. Protein: CASSSPGLAGGREQYF. This chain joins TRBV5-5 and TRBJ2-7, with 15 bases identical to TRBD2. The J segment lost 6 bases and the V segment lost 3 bases, leaving 7 bases of the junction unmatched. Germline CDR1 SGHKS, CDR2 YYEKEE (reference sequence). The CDR3 has 16 amino acids.